This TCR beta chain derives from a study of response to subunit inactivated influenza vaccine. One entry per CDR3 protein, called by TCRdb with MiXCR from the RT-PCR reads. Altogether about 700,000 distinct CDR3 sequences are present, about 15% being singletons, with the ten largest covering more than 9%. This clonotype showed up just a few times. Its antigen remains unidentified. Study findings and constraints: Only a handful of new T cells, the authors suggested, are recruited with each seasonal influenza vaccination.

V lost 3 bases and J lost 1; bases outside the gene matches: 12. The CDR3 spans 16 residues. Germline V lookup: CDR1 DFQATT, CDR2 SNEGSKA (reference sequence). The TCR sequence derives from a man aged 50 to 60 who received an inactivated influenza vaccine. This rearrangement joins TRBV20-1 to TRBJ2-7; 7 bases fit TRBD2. Here the sequenced sample was PBMCs from blood, taken approximately 13 days after vaccination. CDR3 sequence reads: CSASFPYQRGSYEQYF. As DNA, the CDR3 is TGCAGTGCTAGCTTCCCCTATCAGCGGGGATCCTACGAGCAGTACTTC.